This T cell receptor beta chain was sequenced for a study of siplizumab effects on memory and regulatory T cells. Each sample yielded about 96,000 assayed TCR templates. The table came from immunoSEQ multiplex PCR; TCRdb's copy has only in-frame clones and leaves some out. In the table there are about 87,000 clones, just under 90% of which are singletons. Findings of the study overall: Alloreactive clones mapping to unstimulated subsets formed only a minor fraction. Siplizumab brought about a significant reduction in alloreactive sequences traceable to unstimulated CD4+ memory cells.

CDR3 length: 15 amino acids. CDR1 is MNHNY, CDR2 SVGAGI, per germline (reference sequence). V dropped 8 bases and J dropped 0 bases, with 15 bases sitting between them. About this clone: What it binds is unknown.

Sequenced input: CD4+ T cells sorted from blood. This chain links TRBV6-6 with TRBJ2-3, with unresolved D. The sequence came from a human donor in good health. CDR3 region: CASSLVFTSTDTQYF. Here the CDR3 DNA reads TGTGCCAGCTCCCTTGTCTTCACTAGCACAGATACGCAGTATTTT.